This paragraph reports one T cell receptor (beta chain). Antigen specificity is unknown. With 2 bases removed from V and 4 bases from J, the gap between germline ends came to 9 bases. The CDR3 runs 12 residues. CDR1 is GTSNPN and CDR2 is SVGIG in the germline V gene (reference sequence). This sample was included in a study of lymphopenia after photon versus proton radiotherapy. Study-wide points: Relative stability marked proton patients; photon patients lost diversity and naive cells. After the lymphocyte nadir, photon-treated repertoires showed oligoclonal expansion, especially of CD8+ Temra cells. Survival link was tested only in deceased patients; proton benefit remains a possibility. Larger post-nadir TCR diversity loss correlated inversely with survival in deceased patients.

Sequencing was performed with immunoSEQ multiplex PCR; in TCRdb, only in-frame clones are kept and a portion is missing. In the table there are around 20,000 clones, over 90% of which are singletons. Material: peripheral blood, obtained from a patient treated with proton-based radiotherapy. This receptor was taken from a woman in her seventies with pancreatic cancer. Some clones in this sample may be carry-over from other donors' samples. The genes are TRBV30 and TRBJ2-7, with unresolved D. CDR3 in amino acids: CAWSTWPYEQYF. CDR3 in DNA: TGTGCCTGGAGTACATGGCCTTACGAGCAGTACTTC.